This T cell receptor (beta chain) came from a study of molecular identifiers for immune sequencing clone quantification. In the study overall: Five portions were made in replicates from RNA of 20,000 or 100,000 naive CD8 cells, and four underwent sequencing.

Libraries used roughly 19,000 to 1,100,000 sorted naive CD8 T cells and 10%, 30% or 50% RNA input. The CDR3 loop spans 14 amino acids. Germline V gives CDR1 SGHVS, CDR2 FNYEAQ. Methods described previously were used for bulk TCR libraries, and listed TCR primers were applied. TCRdb reanalysed the PCR reads using MiXCR and keeps one entry per CDR3 protein. The data contain about 60,000 distinct CDR3 sequences, around 17% of them singletons. Worth noting for this clonotype: The junction and the germline gene differ at one end; a read error may be behind it.

V usage is TRBV7-6 and J usage is TRBJ2-7, with a possible D match to TRBD2 (6 bases). The receptor's source is a human donor in good health. Some libraries in this study had Jurkat cell RNA spiked in. Material for sequencing was naive CD8+ T cells from blood, with Jurkat cell RNA spiked in. The subset here: FACS-sorted CD8+CD4-CCR7+CD45RA+ naive T cells. CDR3 sequence: CASSLGPGDYVQYF. The CDR3 DNA reads TGTGCCAGCAGCTTGGGGCCGGGGGATTACGTGCAGTACTTC.